This TCR beta chain comes out of a study of beta chain features in type 1 diabetes. The table lists this clone with a few counts. Antigen unknown. Each population that was sorted was more than 95% pure. The CDR3 runs 13 residues. Germline V gene sequence: CDR1 GTSNPN, CDR2 SVGIG (reference sequence). With 0 bases removed from V and 8 bases from J, the gap between germline ends came to 13 bases. All of the isolated RNA was reverse transcribed, so expressed TCRB transcripts were sequenced. Sequencing was performed with immunoSEQ multiplex PCR; in TCRdb, only in-frame clones are kept and a portion is missing. The sample lists hundreds of thousands of clones; over 12% were seen once. Study-level findings and limits: When VDJ junctions were examined, type 1 diabetes patients showed fewer insertions and more deletions. PCR might preferentially amplify shorter templates, equally in patients and controls. Shortening of TCRB CDR3s, moderate but significant, appeared in all four CD4+ subsets of Type 1 diabetes patients.

This TCR was recovered from a man in his late teens or twenties with type 1 diabetes. Sequencing used naive CD4+ T cells from blood. The rearrangement joins TRBV30 to TRBJ1-2; unclear D gene. CDR3 region: CAWSVGANWGYTF. In DNA form, the CDR3 reads TGTGCCTGGAGTGTAGGAGCGAATTGGGGCTACACCTTC.